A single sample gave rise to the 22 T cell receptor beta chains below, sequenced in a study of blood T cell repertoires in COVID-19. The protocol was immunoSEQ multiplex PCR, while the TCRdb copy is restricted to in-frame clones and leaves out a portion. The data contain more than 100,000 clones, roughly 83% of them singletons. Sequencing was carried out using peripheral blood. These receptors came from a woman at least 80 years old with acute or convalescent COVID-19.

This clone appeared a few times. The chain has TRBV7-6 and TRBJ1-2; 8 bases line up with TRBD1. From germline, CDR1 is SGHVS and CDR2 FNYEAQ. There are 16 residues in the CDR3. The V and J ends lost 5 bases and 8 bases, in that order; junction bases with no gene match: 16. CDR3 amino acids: CASSPGQGGILGGYTF. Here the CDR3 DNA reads TGTGCCAGCAGCCCCGGACAGGGTGGGATATTAGGAGGCTACACCTTC.

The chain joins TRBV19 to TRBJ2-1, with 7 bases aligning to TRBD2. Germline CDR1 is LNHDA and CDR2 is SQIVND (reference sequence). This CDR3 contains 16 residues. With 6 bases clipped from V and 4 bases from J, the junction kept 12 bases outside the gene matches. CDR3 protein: CASRHHLAETYNEQFF. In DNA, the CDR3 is TGTGCCAGTAGACACCACCTAGCGGAGACTTACAATGAGCAGTTCTTC.

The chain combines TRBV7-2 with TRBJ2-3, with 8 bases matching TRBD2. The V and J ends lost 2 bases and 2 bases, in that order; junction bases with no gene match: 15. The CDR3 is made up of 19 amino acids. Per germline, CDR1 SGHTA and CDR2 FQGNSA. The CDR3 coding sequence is TGTGCCAGCAGCTTACCCTTAGCGGGGAAACTGGGATTCACAGATACGCAGTATTTT. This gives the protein CASSLPLAGKLGFTDTQYF. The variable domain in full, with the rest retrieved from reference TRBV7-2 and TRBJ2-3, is GAGVSQSPSNKVTEKGKDVELRCDPISGHTALYWYRQSLGQGLEFLIYFQGNSAPDKSGLPSDRFSAERTGGSVSTLTIQRTQQEDSAVYLCASSLPLAGKLGFTDTQYFGPGTRLTVL.

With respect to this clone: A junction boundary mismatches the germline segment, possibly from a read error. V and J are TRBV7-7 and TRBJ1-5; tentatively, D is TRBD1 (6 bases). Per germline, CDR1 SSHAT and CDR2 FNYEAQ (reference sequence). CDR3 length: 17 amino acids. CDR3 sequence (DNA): TGTGCTAGCAGCTTAGCCATAGAACAGGGTGGCAATCAGCCCCAGCATTTT. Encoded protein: CASSLAIEQGGNQPQHF.

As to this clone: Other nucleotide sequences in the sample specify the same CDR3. The CDR3 sequence: CASSLTSGTDTQYF. The CDR3 DNA sequence: TGCGCCAGCAGCTTGACTAGCGGCACAGATACGCAGTATTTT. This chain connects TRBV5-1 to TRBJ2-3, with 7 bases fitting TRBD2. This CDR3 is 14 amino acids long. J was trimmed by 1 base and V by 1 base; bases with no gene match: 0. CDR1 and CDR2 (germline): SGHRS, YFSETQ.

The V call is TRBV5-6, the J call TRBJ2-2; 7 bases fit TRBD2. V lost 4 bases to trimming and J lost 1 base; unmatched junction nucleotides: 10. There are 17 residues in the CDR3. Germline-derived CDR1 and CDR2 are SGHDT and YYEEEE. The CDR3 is CASSTTGLEGNTGELFF. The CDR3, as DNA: TGTGCCAGCAGCACTACCGGACTAGAGGGGAACACCGGGGAGCTGTTTTTT. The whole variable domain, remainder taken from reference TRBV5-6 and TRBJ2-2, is DAGVTQSPTHLIKTRGQQVTLRCSPKSGHDTVSWYQQALGQGPQFIFQYYEEEERQRGNFPDRFSGHQFPNYSSELNVNALLLGDSALYLCASSTTGLEGNTGELFFGEGSRLTVL.

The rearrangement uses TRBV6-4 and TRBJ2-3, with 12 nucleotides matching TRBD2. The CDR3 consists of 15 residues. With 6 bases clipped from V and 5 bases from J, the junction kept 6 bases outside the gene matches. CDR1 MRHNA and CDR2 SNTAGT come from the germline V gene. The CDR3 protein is CASSELAGGGDTQYF. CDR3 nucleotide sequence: TGTGCCAGCAGCGAACTAGCGGGAGGTGGAGATACGCAGTATTTT.

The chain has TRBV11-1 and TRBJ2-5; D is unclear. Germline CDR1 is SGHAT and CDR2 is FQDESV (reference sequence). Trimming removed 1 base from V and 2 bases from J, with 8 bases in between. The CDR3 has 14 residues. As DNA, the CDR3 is TGTGCCAGCAGCTTAGGAACAGATCAAGAGACCCAGTACTTC. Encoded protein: CASSLGTDQETQYF.

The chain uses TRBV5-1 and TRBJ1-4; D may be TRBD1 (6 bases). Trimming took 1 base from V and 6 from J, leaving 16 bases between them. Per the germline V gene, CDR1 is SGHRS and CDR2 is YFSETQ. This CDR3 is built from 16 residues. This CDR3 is CASSLNRAHYDEKLFF. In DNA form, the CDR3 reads TGCGCCAGCAGCTTGAACAGGGCTCACTACGATGAAAAACTGTTTTTT. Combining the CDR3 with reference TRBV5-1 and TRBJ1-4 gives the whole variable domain KAGVTQTPRYLIKTRGQQVTLSCSPISGHRSVSWYQQTPGQGLQFLFEYFSETQRNKGNFPGRFSGRQFSNSRSEMNVSTLELGDSALYLCASSLNRAHYDEKLFFGSGTQLSVL.

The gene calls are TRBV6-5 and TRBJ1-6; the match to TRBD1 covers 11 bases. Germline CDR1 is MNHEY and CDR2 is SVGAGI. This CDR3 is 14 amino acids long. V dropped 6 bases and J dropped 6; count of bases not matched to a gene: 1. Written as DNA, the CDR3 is TGTGCCAGCAGGGGGACAGGGGGTAATTCACCCCTCCACTTT. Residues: CASRGTGGNSPLHF.

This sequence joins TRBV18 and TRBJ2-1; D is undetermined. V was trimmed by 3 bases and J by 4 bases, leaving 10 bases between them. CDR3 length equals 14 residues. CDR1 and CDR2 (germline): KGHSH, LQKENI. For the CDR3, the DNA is TGTGCCAGCTCACCGATTAGCCCATACAATGAGCAGTTCTTC. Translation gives CASSPISPYNEQFF. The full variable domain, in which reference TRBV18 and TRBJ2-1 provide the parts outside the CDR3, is NAGVMQNPRHLVRRRGQEARLRCSPMKGHSHVYWYRQLPEEGLKFMVYLQKENIIDESGMPKERFSAEFPKEGPSILRIQQVVRGDSAAYFCASSPISPYNEQFFGPGTRLTVL.

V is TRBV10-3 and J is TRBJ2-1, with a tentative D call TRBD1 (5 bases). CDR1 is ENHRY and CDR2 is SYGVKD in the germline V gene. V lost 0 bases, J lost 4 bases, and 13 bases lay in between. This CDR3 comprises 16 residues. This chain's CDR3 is CAISESKGVRYNEQFF. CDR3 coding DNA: TGTGCCATCAGTGAGTCGAAAGGGGTGCGATACAATGAGCAGTTCTTC.

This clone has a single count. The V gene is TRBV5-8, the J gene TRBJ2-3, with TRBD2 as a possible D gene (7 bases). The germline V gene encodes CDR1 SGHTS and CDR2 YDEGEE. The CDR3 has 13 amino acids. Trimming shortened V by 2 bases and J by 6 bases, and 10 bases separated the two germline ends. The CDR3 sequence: CASSFRGADTQYF. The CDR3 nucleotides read TGTGCCAGCAGCTTTCGGGGGGCGGATACGCAGTATTTT.

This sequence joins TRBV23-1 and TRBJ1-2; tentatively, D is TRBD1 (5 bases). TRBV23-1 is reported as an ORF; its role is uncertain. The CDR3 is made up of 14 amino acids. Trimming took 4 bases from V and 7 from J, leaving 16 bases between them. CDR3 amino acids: CASSPWTLRRGYTF. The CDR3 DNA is TGCGCCAGCAGTCCGTGGACACTACGGCGTGGCTACACCTTC.

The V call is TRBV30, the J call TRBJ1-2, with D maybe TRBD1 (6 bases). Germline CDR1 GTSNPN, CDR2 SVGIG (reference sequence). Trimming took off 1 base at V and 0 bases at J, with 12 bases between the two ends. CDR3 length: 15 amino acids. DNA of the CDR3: TGTGCCTGGAGTGATCAGACAGGCCCTAACTATGGCTACACCTTC. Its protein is CAWSDQTGPNYGYTF.

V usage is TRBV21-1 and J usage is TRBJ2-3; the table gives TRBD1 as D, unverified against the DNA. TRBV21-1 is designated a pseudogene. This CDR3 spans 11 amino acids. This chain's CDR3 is CASSNQDTQYF. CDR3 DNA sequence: TGTGCCAGCAGCAACCAAGATACGCAGTATTTT.

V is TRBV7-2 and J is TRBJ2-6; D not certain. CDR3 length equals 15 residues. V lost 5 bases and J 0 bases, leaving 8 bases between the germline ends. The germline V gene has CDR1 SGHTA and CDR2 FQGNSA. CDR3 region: CASSPQRSGANVLTF. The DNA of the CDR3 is TGTGCCAGCAGCCCCCAGCGCTCTGGGGCCAACGTCCTGACTTTC.

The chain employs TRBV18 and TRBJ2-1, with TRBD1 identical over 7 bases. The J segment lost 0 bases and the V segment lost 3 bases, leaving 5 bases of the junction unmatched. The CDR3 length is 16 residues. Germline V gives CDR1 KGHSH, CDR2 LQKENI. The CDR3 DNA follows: TGTGCCAGCTCACCGGGACAGCGGAGCTCCTACAATGAGCAGTTCTTC. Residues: CASSPGQRSSYNEQFF.

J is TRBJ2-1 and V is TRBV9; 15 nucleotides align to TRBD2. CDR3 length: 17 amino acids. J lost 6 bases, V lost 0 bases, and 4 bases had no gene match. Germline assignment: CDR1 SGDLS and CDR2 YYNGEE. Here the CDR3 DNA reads TGTGCCAGCAGCGTAGTTGGGACTAGCGGGGGGTTCAATGAGCAGTTCTTC. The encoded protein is CASSVVGTSGGFNEQFF. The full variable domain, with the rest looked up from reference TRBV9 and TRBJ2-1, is DSGVTQTPKHLITATGQRVTLRCSPRSGDLSVYWYQQSLDQGLQFLIQYYNGEERAKGNILERFSAQQFPDLHSELNLSSLELGDSALYFCASSVVGTSGGFNEQFFGPGTRLTVL.

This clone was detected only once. The CDR3 coding sequence is TGTGCCACCAGCAGGCTATCGGGCGAGCAGTACTTC. Its protein is CATSRLSGEQYF. This chain connects TRBV15 to TRBJ2-7; D not resolved. The V gene lost 3 bases and the J gene lost 6 bases, with 9 bases spanning the gap. CDR1 and CDR2 from the germline V gene are LNHNV and YYDKDF (reference sequence). The CDR3 covers 12 residues.

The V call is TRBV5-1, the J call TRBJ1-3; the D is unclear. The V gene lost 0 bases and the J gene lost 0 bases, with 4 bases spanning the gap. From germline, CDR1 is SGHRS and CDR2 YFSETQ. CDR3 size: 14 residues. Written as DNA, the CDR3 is TGCGCCAGCAGCTTGGACGGCTCTGGAAACACCATATATTTT. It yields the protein CASSLDGSGNTIYF. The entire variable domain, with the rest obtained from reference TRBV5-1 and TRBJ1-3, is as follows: KAGVTQTPRYLIKTRGQQVTLSCSPISGHRSVSWYQQTPGQGLQFLFEYFSETQRNKGNFPGRFSGRQFSNSRSEMNVSTLELGDSALYLCASSLDGSGNTIYFGEGSWLTVV.

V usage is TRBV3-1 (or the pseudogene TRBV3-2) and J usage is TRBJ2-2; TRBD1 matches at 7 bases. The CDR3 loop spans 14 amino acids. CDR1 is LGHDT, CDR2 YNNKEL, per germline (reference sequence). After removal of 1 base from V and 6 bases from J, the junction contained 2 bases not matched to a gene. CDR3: CASSQVDRAGELFF. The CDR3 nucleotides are TGTGCCAGCAGCCAAGTCGACAGGGCCGGGGAGCTGTTTTTT.